This T cell receptor (beta chain) emerged from a study of human T cells and chemical hapten exposure. Notes on the study in general: Patch test scores rose with PT1 expanded TCR counts, a positive correlation. Compared with pre-sensitization or healthy control sets, expanded TCRs clustered more. DPC sensitization did not alter TCRs above 1 in 1000 frequency.

This clonotype was counted a few times. Its cognate antigen is unknown. As to time point: pre-sensitization, week 0. Indicated treatment: therapeutic diphenylcyclopropenone sensitization with weekly scalp DPC. The starting material, unfractionated whole blood, was used for total RNA extraction. Separate cDNA molecules received unique molecular identifiers, which the library attached to them. TCRdb redid the calling of the RACE reads with MiXCR, one entry per CDR3 protein. The sample lists fewer than 45,000 distinct CDR3 sequences; roughly 12% were seen once. Germline V gives CDR1 SGHAT, CDR2 FQNNGV. The CDR3 spans 16 residues. Losses at the gene ends were 1 base for V and 3 bases for J; bases not matched to a gene: 7.

V usage is TRBV11-2 and J usage is TRBJ2-7, with TRBD2 matching over 9 bases. The origin of this receptor is a woman between 40 and 55 years old with alopecia areata. Some clones in this sample may be carry-over from other donors' samples. This specimen consisted of whole blood, obtained in connection with sensitization to the hapten diphenylcyclopropenone (DPC). CDR3 in DNA: TGTGCCAGCAGCTTAGGTAGCCTAGCGGGGATCTACGAGCAGTACTTC. Residues: CASSLGSLAGIYEQYF.